One sample yielded the 28 T cell receptor beta chains listed below, sequenced in a study of long-term antiretroviral therapy in people with HIV. Survey-level resolution applied to immunoSEQ assay v3.0. The protocol was immunoSEQ multiplex PCR, while the TCRdb copy is restricted to in-frame clones and leaves out a portion. The sample has roughly 25,000 clones, roughly three quarters seen once; the top ten hold about 5.2%. The specimen comprised unsorted PBMCs, sampled 0.5 years after starting antiretroviral therapy. These receptors came from a woman aged 40-49 years with HIV.

The chain carries TRBV21-1 and TRBJ2-5; the D call in the table, TRBD2, was not verified against the DNA. TRBV21-1 is annotated as a pseudogene. CDR3 length: 18 amino acids. The DNA of the CDR3 is TGTGCCAGCAGCAAAGTCAAACTAGCGGGGGCCAACCAAGAGACCCAGTACTTC. Its translation: CASSKVKLAGANQETQYF.

The rearrangement uses TRBV5-8 and TRBJ1-5; 8 bases map to TRBD1. The V gene's germline CDR1 is SGHTS and CDR2 YDEGEE. This CDR3 is built from 14 residues. The J segment lost 3 bases and the V segment lost 7 bases, leaving 6 bases of the junction unmatched. CDR3 residues: CASGTGGTNQPQHF. The CDR3 nucleotides are TGTGCCAGCGGAACAGGGGGTACCAATCAGCCCCAGCATTTT.

The chain joins TRBV4-1 to TRBJ2-1; 8 bases agree with TRBD2. Germline-derived CDR1 and CDR2 are MGHRA and YSYEKL. J gave up 7 bases and V 3 bases, and 14 bases lay outside the gene matches. The CDR3 extends over 17 amino acids. The CDR3 DNA follows: TGCGCCAGCAGCCAGGGGCTCTCGGGGGGGCTCAGGAATGAGCAGTTCTTC. Translating gives CASSQGLSGGLRNEQFF.

The V gene is TRBV5-4, the J gene TRBJ2-5; D unclear. CDR1 SGHNT and CDR2 YYREEE come from the germline V gene (reference sequence). The CDR3 is 13 amino acids. V lost 0 bases to trimming and J lost 0 bases, with 3 bases between them. The CDR3 loop is CASSLADQETQYF. The CDR3 region has the DNA TGTGCCAGCAGCTTGGCGGACCAAGAGACCCAGTACTTC.

The V and J genes are TRBV29-1 and TRBJ1-1; no clear D gene. The CDR3 is 12 residues long. CDR1 and CDR2 (germline): SQVTM, ANQGSEA. Trimming cost V 4 bases and J 6 bases, with 12 bases left between them. CDR3 in DNA: TGCAGCGTTGGAGAGTCGGCCCCTGAAGCTTTCTTT. Translating gives CSVGESAPEAFF.

The V and J genes are TRBV25-1 and TRBJ1-3; D may be TRBD1 (6 bases). There are 17 residues in the CDR3. Germline CDR1 MGHDK, CDR2 SYGVNS. Trimming took off 1 base at V and 3 bases at J, with 16 bases between the two ends. The CDR3 DNA follows: TGTGCCAGCAGTGAATTAGCCTCGGGGGGCGGTGGAAACACCATATATTTT. Protein product: CASSELASGGGGNTIYF.

This chain uses TRBV5-5 with TRBJ1-5; the match to TRBD1 covers 10 bases. The V gene end was trimmed by 5 bases and the J gene end by 6 bases; junction bases not matched to a gene: 8. CDR3 length: 15 residues. CDR1 and CDR2 from the germline V gene are SGHKS and YYEKEE (reference sequence). The CDR3 region has the DNA TGTGCCAGCAGTCCGACAGGGGGCGCAGGTCAGCCCCAGCATTTT. Encoded protein: CASSPTGGAGQPQHF.

The chain recombines TRBV30 with TRBJ1-2, with TRBD1 matching over 8 bases. Per germline, CDR1 GTSNPN and CDR2 SVGIG (reference sequence). V dropped 2 bases and J dropped 4; count of bases not matched to a gene: 12. CDR3 size: 16 residues. Written as DNA, the CDR3 is TGTGCCTGGAGTCACCTCCGGGACAGGAGACGCTATGGCTACACCTTC. Its translation is CAWSHLRDRRRYGYTF.

The genes are TRBV6-5 and TRBJ1-2; a possible D gene is TRBD1 (5 bases). Between the trimmed V and J ends, which lost 4 bases and 6 bases, there was a span of 9 bases. The CDR3 has 12 amino acids. Germline CDR1 is MNHEY and CDR2 is SVGAGI. The CDR3 DNA reads as TGTGCCAGCAGTTTCTGGGGGGATGGCTACACCTTC. Amino acid sequence: CASSFWGDGYTF.

The chain is built from TRBV4-2 and TRBJ2-2; D is ambiguous. Germline values: CDR1 LGHNA, CDR2 YNFKEQ. Trimming removed 3 bases from V and 0 bases from J, with 8 bases in between. This CDR3 contains 15 residues. The CDR3 nucleotides read TGTGCCAGCAGCCAGGCCCTCGCGAACACCGGGGAGCTGTTTTTT. Translated: CASSQALANTGELFF.

The genes are TRBV6-5 and TRBJ1-3, with D maybe TRBD1 (5 bases). The CDR3 has 14 residues. Trimming took off 4 bases at V and 7 bases at J, with 14 bases between the two ends. The germline gives CDR1 MNHEY, CDR2 SVGAGI. The CDR3 loop is CASSFQGARNTIYF. CDR3 bases: TGTGCCAGCAGTTTTCAGGGAGCCAGGAACACCATATATTTT.

This chain joins TRBV5-1 and TRBJ2-2, with TRBD2 matching 12 bases. Germline V gene data show CDR1 as SGHRS and CDR2 as YFSETQ. The CDR3 consists of 18 residues. V was pared by 3 bases and J by 4 bases, with 10 bases of the junction left unmatched. CDR3 DNA: TGCGCCAGCAGCTACGGACTAGCGGGGCGGCCTGGCACCGGGGAGCTGTTTTTT. Amino acid sequence: CASSYGLAGRPGTGELFF.

The chain employs TRBV4-2 and TRBJ1-4, with D maybe TRBD1 (5 bases). V lost 0 bases, J lost 3 bases, and 11 bases lay in between. Germline loops: CDR1 LGHNA, CDR2 YNFKEQ. This CDR3 comprises 16 residues. The CDR3 loop reads CASSQEGWGSNEKLFF. The CDR3 nucleotides read TGTGCCAGCAGCCAAGAGGGATGGGGGTCTAATGAAAAACTGTTTTTT.

The chain recombines TRBV6-5 with TRBJ1-1, with D possibly matching TRBD1 (5 bases). V was clipped by 0 bases and J by 3 bases, with 8 bases between them. CDR3 size: 14 residues. The germline V gene encodes CDR1 MNHEY and CDR2 SVGAGI. CDR3 DNA: TGTGCCAGCAGTTACTCGGGGGGGGACACTGAAGCTTTCTTT. Translated: CASSYSGGDTEAFF.

This chain uses TRBV5-1 with TRBJ2-5; 8 bases are a match to TRBD1. V lost 3 bases, J lost 2 bases, and 3 bases stayed unmatched. CDR1 SGHRS and CDR2 YFSETQ come from the germline V gene. The CDR3 has 14 residues. The CDR3 coding sequence is TGCGCCAGCAGCTCGACAGGGGATCAAGAGACCCAGTACTTC. This encodes CASSSTGDQETQYF.

V gene TRBV4-2 combines with J gene TRBJ2-5, with 7 bases fitting TRBD2. The CDR3 covers 15 residues. The germline V gene has CDR1 LGHNA and CDR2 YNFKEQ. Trimming at V came to 0 bases and at J to 1 base, leaving 2 bases not matched to a gene. The CDR3 DNA sequence: TGTGCCAGCAGCCAAGATGGGACTACCCAAGAGACCCAGTACTTC. It is translated as CASSQDGTTQETQYF.

The J gene is TRBJ2-5, the V gene TRBV27; weak D call: TRBD1 (5 bases). Germline assignment: CDR1 MNHEY and CDR2 SMNVEV (reference sequence). The CDR3 is 15 residues long. Deletions cut 7 bases from V and 2 bases from J, with 17 bases between. CDR3 DNA: TGTGCCAGCAAACCCGCACAGGACGGGCAAGAGACCCAGTACTTC. Its protein is CASKPAQDGQETQYF.

The chain has TRBV7-2 and TRBJ2-3; the match to TRBD1 covers 7 bases. The CDR3 spans 16 residues. V gave up 2 bases and J gave up 5 bases; unmatched junction bases: 10. The germline V gene encodes CDR1 SGHTA and CDR2 FQGNSA. CDR3 coding DNA: TGTGCCAGCAGCTTAAGTTTGACGGCAGGGGGAGATACGCAGTATTTT. Translating gives CASSLSLTAGGDTQYF.

V gene TRBV6-1 combines with J gene TRBJ1-1; 10 nucleotides agree with TRBD1. The CDR3 length is 15 residues. Germline V gene lookup returns CDR1 MNHNS and CDR2 SASEGT. Losses at the gene ends were 6 bases for V and 1 base for J; bases not matched to a gene: 5. The CDR3 bases are TGTGCCAGCAGCCTAGGACAGGGGGGGAACACTGAAGCTTTCTTT. Amino acid sequence: CASSLGQGGNTEAFF.

V and J are TRBV7-9 and TRBJ2-5, with a possible D match to TRBD2 (6 bases). This CDR3 has 13 amino acids. CDR1 SEHNR and CDR2 FQNEAQ come from the germline V gene (reference sequence). V dropped 8 bases and J dropped 4 bases, with 14 bases sitting between them. CDR3 sequence: CASGTLALETQYF. In nucleotides, the CDR3 is TGTGCCAGCGGCACACTAGCATTAGAGACCCAGTACTTC.

This chain connects TRBV6-6 to TRBJ1-2; a weak D match, TRBD1 (5 bases). This CDR3 region has 14 residues. Germline lookup yields CDR1 MNHNY and CDR2 SVGAGI (reference sequence). Trimming pared 0 bases from V and 8 bases from J, leaving 13 bases between. The CDR3 sequence is CASSYSVRGGGYTF. The CDR3, as DNA: TGTGCCAGCAGTTACTCAGTGAGGGGCGGGGGCTACACCTTC.

V gene TRBV19 combines with J gene TRBJ2-1, with D perhaps matching TRBD2 (6 bases). V lost 3 bases and J lost 6, with 12 bases in between. This CDR3 has 14 amino acids. The germline V gene encodes CDR1 LNHDA and CDR2 SQIVND (reference sequence). The CDR3 loop reads CASSIPRGSNEQFF. For the CDR3, the DNA is TGTGCCAGTAGTATCCCTCGGGGGTCCAATGAGCAGTTCTTC. Complete variable domain (other parts from reference TRBV19 and TRBJ2-1): DGGITQSPKYLFRKEGQNVTLSCEQNLNHDAMYWYRQDPGQGLRLIYYSQIVNDFQKGDIAEGYSVSREKKESFPLTVTSAQKNPTAFYLCASSIPRGSNEQFFGPGTRLTVL.

The chain combines TRBV6-5 with TRBJ2-7, with unresolved D. The CDR3 runs 14 residues. CDR1 MNHEY and CDR2 SVGAGI come from the germline V gene. The V and J ends lost 0 bases and 2 bases respectively, with 8 bases between them. CDR3 sequence (DNA): TGTGCCAGCAGTTACTCGATTTCCGCCTACGAGCAGTACTTC. This translates into CASSYSISAYEQYF.

The rearrangement links TRBV2 to TRBJ2-1, with 11 bases lining up with TRBD2. This CDR3 has 15 residues. The V gene end was trimmed by 3 bases and the J gene end by 2 bases; junction bases not matched to a gene: 0. Per the germline V gene, CDR1 is SNHLY and CDR2 is FYNNEI. The CDR3 DNA reads as TGTGCCAGCAGTGATAGCGGGGGGGCCTACAATGAGCAGTTCTTC. Its translation: CASSDSGGAYNEQFF.

The V call is TRBV7-2, the J call TRBJ2-7, with D unresolved. The CDR3 loop spans 15 amino acids. Between the trimmed V and J ends, which lost 4 bases and 2 bases, there was a span of 15 bases. Per the germline V gene, CDR1 is SGHTA and CDR2 is FQGNSA. The CDR3 DNA reads TGTGCCAGCAGCTCCCCTGGAGACAAGCCCTACGAGCAGTACTTC. The encoded protein is CASSSPGDKPYEQYF.

V and J are TRBV4-2 and TRBJ2-1; D might be TRBD2 (7 bases). The length of the CDR3 is 17 residues. V lost 4 bases and J 5 bases, leaving 21 bases between the germline ends. Germline V gene data show CDR1 as LGHNA and CDR2 as YNFKEQ. The CDR3 DNA follows: TGTGCCAGCAGCCCGACGTGGGGGGGGGCCACCCACAATGAGCAGTTCTTC. This translates into CASSPTWGGATHNEQFF.

The chain employs TRBV5-6 and TRBJ1-1; 7 bases are a match to TRBD1. Germline CDR1 and CDR2: SGHDT and YYEEEE. Trimming cost V 4 bases and J 9 bases; bases outside gene matches: 9. The CDR3 is made up of 13 amino acids. CDR3 sequence (DNA): TGTGCCAGCAGCCTTGGGGGGGGACAGCAAGCTTTCTTT. Its protein is CASSLGGGQQAFF.

The chain joins TRBV6-5 to TRBJ2-5; D gene unclear. The V gene's germline CDR1 is MNHEY and CDR2 SVGAGI. V was clipped by 4 bases and J by 1 base, with 7 bases between them. This CDR3 spans 13 amino acids. The CDR3 reads CASSSHPQETQYF. DNA of the CDR3: TGTGCCAGCAGTTCTCATCCCCAAGAGACCCAGTACTTC.